Presented here are 9 T cell receptor beta chains from one specimen sequenced in a study of blood T cell repertoires in COVID-19. Sequencing used immunoSEQ multiplex PCR; TCRdb keeps in-frame clones, though not all of them. The sample lists over 45,000 clones, roughly four fifths occurring once. The specimen was peripheral blood. These receptors originate from a man aged 55-75 years with active COVID-19.

In its sample, this clone was seen once. The chain carries TRBV19 and TRBJ2-3, with D perhaps matching TRBD1 (5 bases). Germline loops: CDR1 LNHDA, CDR2 SQIVND (reference sequence). V was trimmed by 6 bases and J by 3 bases, leaving 16 bases between them. The CDR3 consists of 15 residues. CDR3 amino acids: CASSLDRYETDTQYF. Written as DNA, the CDR3 is TGTGCCAGTAGCCTCGACAGATACGAGACAGATACGCAGTATTTT.

This clone has just a few counts. V is TRBV2 and J is TRBJ2-3; 8 bases align to TRBD2. The ends lost 3 bases at V and 6 bases at J; junction bases unmatched: 8. Germline loops: CDR1 SNHLY, CDR2 FYNNEI. The CDR3 length is 15 residues. CDR3 in DNA: TGTGCCAGCAGTGATTGGAGCGGGGGTGGGGATACGCAGTATTTT. Protein sequence: CASSDWSGGGDTQYF. Full variable domain (rest looked up from reference TRBV2 and TRBJ2-3): EPEVTQTPSHQVTQMGQEVILRCVPISNHLYFYWYRQILGQKVEFLVSFYNNEISEKSEIFDDQFSVERPDGSNFTLKIRSTKLEDSAMYFCASSDWSGGGDTQYFGPGTRLTVL.

V and J are TRBV20-1 and TRBJ2-2; 10 bases line up with TRBD2. The CDR3 is made up of 17 amino acids. Germline V lookup: CDR1 DFQATT, CDR2 SNEGSKA (reference sequence). The V segment lost 3 bases and the J segment 4 bases; nucleotides outside the gene matches: 11. As DNA, the CDR3 is TGCAGTGCTAGTATGTCTAGCGGGAGATGGAGCACCGGGGAGCTGTTTTTT. This codes for CSASMSSGRWSTGELFF.

This sequence joins TRBV19 and TRBJ1-2, with TRBD1 matching over 7 bases. J gave up 5 bases and V 6 bases, and 6 bases lay outside the gene matches. This CDR3 spans 13 amino acids. Per the germline V gene, CDR1 is LNHDA and CDR2 is SQIVND (reference sequence). This chain's CDR3 is CASSPGTAYGYTF. In DNA, the CDR3 is TGTGCCAGTAGCCCCGGGACAGCATATGGCTACACCTTC.

This clone showed up just once. This chain connects TRBV4-2 to TRBJ2-3; D possibly corresponds to TRBD1 (6 bases). Germline CDR1 is LGHNA and CDR2 is YNFKEQ. The V end lost 7 bases, the J end lost 3 bases, and 14 bases lay between the germline ends. This CDR3 region has 14 residues. The DNA of the CDR3 is TGTGCCAGCAATACCGGGACATTAACAGATACGCAGTATTTT. Translating it yields CASNTGTLTDTQYF.

This clone was counted once. The rearrangement uses TRBV5-6 and TRBJ1-5, with a possible D match to TRBD1 (5 bases). V was pared by 2 bases and J by 6 bases, with 9 bases between. CDR1 and CDR2 from the germline V gene are SGHDT and YYEEEE. The CDR3 totals 13 residues. As DNA, the CDR3 is TGTGCCAGCAGCTTCCAGGGTGGTCAGCCCCAGCATTTT. Its translation is CASSFQGGQPQHF.

This chain connects TRBV2 to TRBJ2-7; D not resolved. Looked up from germline, CDR1 is SNHLY and CDR2 is FYNNEI. Trimming left V 6 bases short and J 3 bases short, with 6 bases between. This CDR3 has 11 residues. The CDR3 DNA follows: TGTGCCAGCAGATCCTTCTACGAGCAGTACTTC. Protein product: CASRSFYEQYF.

The V and J genes are TRBV24-1 and TRBJ2-1, with unresolved D. CDR1 KGHDR and CDR2 SFDVKD come from the germline V gene. V lost 4 bases to trimming and J lost 5 bases, with 8 bases between them. CDR3 length equals 13 residues. This CDR3 is CATSDPTNNEQFF. The CDR3, as DNA: TGTGCCACCAGTGACCCAACTAACAATGAGCAGTTCTTC.

The chain uses TRBV18 and TRBJ1-2; perhaps TRBD1 as D (5 bases). The germline V gene encodes CDR1 KGHSH and CDR2 LQKENI. The V gene lost 1 base and the J gene lost 7 bases, with 16 bases spanning the gap. The CDR3 is 15 residues long. The CDR3 sequence is CASSPRAGMEGGYTF. In DNA form, the CDR3 reads TGTGCCAGCTCACCACGAGCAGGGATGGAGGGTGGCTACACCTTC.